These T cell receptor beta chains were read from a single sample in a study of identical twins. TCRdb fed the 5' RACE reads into MiXCR, producing one record per CDR3 protein. The sample comprises fewer than 500,000 distinct CDR3 sequences, roughly an eighth of which are singletons, and about 1% rests with the top ten. These sequences were also reported in another study, on yellow fever vaccine responses in identical twins.

The sample consisted of CD4+ T cells sorted from blood. Receptor source: a young woman in good health. Both conserved end residues are part of each CDR3. The order of the fields is D gene, J gene, V gene, clone size, CDR3 length, CDR3 DNA, CDR3 protein. The D gene is left open where the match is weak. Rows may omit the clone size; those that give it use once, few, many or a size class.

TRBD2,TRBJ2-3,TRBV9,few,15,TGTGCCAGCAGCACAATAGCGGGGAGCACAGATACGCAGTATTTT,CASSTIAGSTDTQYF
-,TRBJ2-7,TRBV9,-,14,TGTGCCAGCAGCGGAGGAGTGCTGGAGGACGAGCAGTACTTC,CASSGGVLEDEQYF
-,TRBJ2-5,TRBV3-1,-,13,TGTGCCAGCAGCCAAGTTCGGGTTGAGACCCAGTACTTC,CASSQVRVETQYF
-,TRBJ2-7,TRBV5-6,many,12,TGTGCCAGCAGCCTGCAGTCCTACGAGCAGTACTTC,CASSLQSYEQYF
TRBD1,TRBJ2-2,TRBV6-2/TRBV6-3,-,16,TGTGCCAGCAGACCCCTAGGACAGGCGAACACCGGGGAGCTGTTTTTT,CASRPLGQANTGELFF
TRBD2,TRBJ2-3,TRBV6-1,few,16,TGTGCCAGCGCCCCCCTAGCGGGGGGCGTTACAGATACGCAGTATTTT,CASAPLAGGVTDTQYF
TRBD1,TRBJ1-6,TRBV4-2,few,16,TGTGCCAGCAGCCAAGGCGGGACAGGATATAATTCACCCCTCCACTTT,CASSQGGTGYNSPLHF
TRBD1,TRBJ2-2,TRBV19,-,13,TGTGCCACCAAGACAGGGAATGCCGGGGAGCTGTTTTTT,CATKTGNAGELFF
TRBD1,TRBJ2-4,TRBV5-1,many,14,TGCGCCAGCAGCTGGACAGGGGAGGTGGACATTCAGTACTTC,CASSWTGEVDIQYF
-,TRBJ2-1,TRBV5-1,few,15,TGCGCCAGCAGCACCGGACCTATGGCCTCCAATGAGCAGTTCTTC,CASSTGPMASNEQFF
-,TRBJ2-1,TRBV7-2,few,16,TGTGCCAGCAGCCGAGGGTGGGCGGGCGTCTACAATGAGCAGTTCTTC,CASSRGWAGVYNEQFF
TRBD1,TRBJ1-4,TRBV10-3,many,14,TGTGCCATCAGTGAGTGGCAGGGGGGTGAAAAACTGTTTTTT,CAISEWQGGEKLFF
TRBD2,TRBJ2-2,TRBV5-1,-,18,TGCGCCAGCAGCCTCATGACTAGCGGGAGCTTCGGTGGCGGGGAGCTGTTTTTT,CASSLMTSGSFGGGELFF
-,TRBJ2-1,TRBV12-3/TRBV12-4,many,13,TGTGCCAGCAGCCGGAAGGGCTACAATGAGCAGTTCTTC,CASSRKGYNEQFF
TRBD1,TRBJ2-6,TRBV4-1,few,17,TGCGCCAGCAGCCCGGGACAGGGGGCTGGAGGGGCCAACGTCCTGACTTTC,CASSPGQGAGGANVLTF
TRBD1,TRBJ2-5,TRBV5-1,-,15,TGCGCCAGCAGCCCTGAACAGGGGGCTTGGGAGACCCAGTACTTC,CASSPEQGAWETQYF
TRBD1,TRBJ2-7,TRBV12-3/TRBV12-4,many,15,TGTGCCAGCAGGTCAGAGCAGGGGGCGCAGTACGAGCAGTACTTC,CASRSEQGAQYEQYF
TRBD2,TRBJ2-7,TRBV5-1,many,16,TGCGCCAGCAGCACAGGCAATCTAGCGGTACCCTACGAGCAGTACTTC,CASSTGNLAVPYEQYF
-,TRBJ2-5,TRBV6-2/TRBV6-3,few,16,TGTGCCAGCAGTCACCGACACGTGGGGGGCCAAGAGACCCAGTACTTC,CASSHRHVGGQETQYF
TRBD1,TRBJ2-7,TRBV20-1,-,14,TGCAGTGCCTTATCCGGGACAGGAGTCTACGAGCAGTACTTC,CSALSGTGVYEQYF
-,TRBJ2-7,TRBV12-3/TRBV12-4,few,11,TGTGCCAGCAGTTTTAAGGGCGAGCAGTACTTC,CASSFKGEQYF
-,TRBJ2-7,TRBV21-1,many,17,TGTGCCAGCAGCAAACGTACAACTGGGACAGGGTTCCACGAGCAGTACTTC,CASSKRTTGTGFHEQYF
TRBD2,TRBJ2-5,TRBV20-1,few,17,TGCAGTGCTCTTGACGGACTAGCGGGAGGGCGTGGTGAGACCCAGTACTTC,CSALDGLAGGRGETQYF
-,TRBJ2-7,TRBV20-1,few,12,TGCAGTGCTAGAGGGCTATCCTACGAGCAGTACTTC,CSARGLSYEQYF
TRBD2,TRBJ2-1,TRBV7-9,few,16,TGTGCCAGCAGCTGGGGACTAGCGGGAGATTCGGGTGAGCAGTTCTTC,CASSWGLAGDSGEQFF
-,TRBJ2-7,TRBV5-1,-,14,TGCGCCAGCAGCTTGGAGGGGCTGCCAAGCGAGCAGTACTTC,CASSLEGLPSEQYF
TRBD1,TRBJ2-7,TRBV7-2,few,15,TGTGCCAGCAGCTCAGGACAGGGAATGCTTTACGAGCAGTACTTC,CASSSGQGMLYEQYF
-,TRBJ2-1,TRBV6-2/TRBV6-3,few,16,TGTGCCAGCAGTTACGGGCCCCCCAACCTATACAATGAGCAGTTCTTC,CASSYGPPNLYNEQFF
TRBD1,TRBJ1-4,TRBV9,-,15,TGTGCCAGCAGCTACAGGGGTTTGGCTAATGAAAAACTGTTTTTT,CASSYRGLANEKLFF
TRBD1,TRBJ2-6,TRBV7-8,-,17,TGTGCCAGCAGCTGGACAGGGCTAAGCTCTGGGGCCAACGTCCTGACTTTC,CASSWTGLSSGANVLTF
-,TRBJ1-2,TRBV28,-,14,TGTGCCAGCAGTCCCCATGGGGGGACCTATGGCTACACCTTC,CASSPHGGTYGYTF
TRBD1,TRBJ2-5,TRBV20-1,-,13,TGCAGTGCCGAGGGGCAGGGGGAACAGACCCAGTACTTC,CSAEGQGEQTQYF
-,TRBJ2-3,TRBV24-1,many,14,TGTGCCACCAGTGATCCCGCACGCCTGGATCCCTGGTATTTT,CATSDPARLDPWYF
-,TRBJ2-1,TRBV12-5,few,12,TGTGCTAGTGGTTTTGGGGGGCGGGAGCAGTTCTTC,CASGFGGREQFF
-,TRBJ2-7,TRBV5-4,-,15,TGTGCCAGCAGCACCCGGGACGCCTACTCCTACGAGCAGTACTTC,CASSTRDAYSYEQYF
-,TRBJ1-1,TRBV20-1,many,11,TGCAGTGCCCCGTTTAGACCTGAAGCTTTCTTT,CSAPFRPEAFF
-,TRBJ2-2,TRBV10-3,-,14,TGTGCCACGTCTCAGTCCTCGAACACCGGGGAGCTGTTTTTT,CATSQSSNTGELFF
-,TRBJ1-6,TRBV6-5,few,12,TGTGCCAGCAGTTATGGGGGTTCACCCCTCCACTTT,CASSYGGSPLHF
-,TRBJ2-1,TRBV10-3,-,13,TGTGCCATCGGCCAGGGGGGTTCCGATGAGCAGTTCTTC,CAIGQGGSDEQFF
-,TRBJ2-2,TRBV9,many,13,TGTGCCAGCAGCGTAGGGACGACCGGGGAGCTGTTTTTT,CASSVGTTGELFF
-,TRBJ2-2,TRBV20-1,few,16,TGCAGTGCTAGACTACAGGGTAGTTCCCACACCGGGGAGCTGTTTTTT,CSARLQGSSHTGELFF
TRBD2,TRBJ2-1,TRBV9,-,15,TGTGCCAGCAGCGTAGCTAGCGGGGGGCTGGATGAGCAGTTCTTC,CASSVASGGLDEQFF
TRBD2,TRBJ2-7,TRBV28,few,13,TGTGCCAGCCTCGGGGGGGTAATCTACGAGCAGTACTTC,CASLGGVIYEQYF
-,TRBJ2-7,TRBV5-1,-,15,TGCGCCAGCAGCTTGTCTCCAGAGCTTGGGGTCGAGCAGTACTTC,CASSLSPELGVEQYF
TRBD2,TRBJ2-1,TRBV6-7,-,14,TGTGCCTGGTTGGGGACTAGCGAGTACAATGAGCAGTTCTTC,CAWLGTSEYNEQFF
-,TRBJ1-4,TRBV29-1,-,12,TGCAGCGTTGGACGGCTTAATGAAAAACTGTTTTTT,CSVGRLNEKLFF
-,TRBJ1-3,TRBV20-1,few,14,TGCAGTGCTAAGGGAGCGAGCTCTGGAAACACCATATATTTT,CSAKGASSGNTIYF
TRBD2,TRBJ2-1,TRBV11-2,-,17,TGTGCCAGCAGCTTAAGGGGTAGCGGGATATCCTACAATGAGCAGTTCTTC,CASSLRGSGISYNEQFF
-,TRBJ1-1,TRBV6-6,-,13,TGTGCCAGCGCCGGGCCCTTGAACACTGAAGCTTTCTTT,CASAGPLNTEAFF
-,TRBJ2-7,TRBV2,-,11,TGTGCCAGCAGCGTCTTGTACGAGCAGTACTTC,CASSVLYEQYF